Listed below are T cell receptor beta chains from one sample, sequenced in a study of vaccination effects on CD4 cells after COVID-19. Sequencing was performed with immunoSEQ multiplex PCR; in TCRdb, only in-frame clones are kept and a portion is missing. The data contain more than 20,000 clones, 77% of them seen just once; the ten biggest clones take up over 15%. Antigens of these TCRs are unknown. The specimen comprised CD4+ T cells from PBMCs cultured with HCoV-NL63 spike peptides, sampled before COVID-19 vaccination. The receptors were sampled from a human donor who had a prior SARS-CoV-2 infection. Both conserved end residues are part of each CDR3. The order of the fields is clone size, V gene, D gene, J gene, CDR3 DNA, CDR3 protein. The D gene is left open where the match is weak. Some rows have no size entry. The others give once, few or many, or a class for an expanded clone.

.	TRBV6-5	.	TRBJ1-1	TGTGCCAGCAGTTTCCCCGCCGGGGCCACTGAAGCTTTCTTT	CASSFPAGATEAFF
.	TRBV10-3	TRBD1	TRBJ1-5	TGTGCCATTGGGACAGGGGACGGCAATCAGCCCCAGCATTTT	CAIGTGDGNQPQHF
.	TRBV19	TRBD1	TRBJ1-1	TGTGCCAGTAGTTCGGGACAGGGATTTAGCTGGGGGTACACTGAAGCTTTCTTT	CASSSGQGFSWGYTEAFF
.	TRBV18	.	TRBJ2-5	TGTGCCAGCTCACCACCGGGACTGCAGAAAGAGACCCAGTACTTC	CASSPPGLQKETQYF
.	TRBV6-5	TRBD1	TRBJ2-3	TGTGCCAGCAGTACAGACAGGGGGGATACGCAGTATTTT	CASSTDRGDTQYF
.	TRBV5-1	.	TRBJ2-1	TGCGCCAGCAGCTTGGTTGGGGGGGGCAGGGGCTACAATGAGCAGTTCTTC	CASSLVGGGRGYNEQFF
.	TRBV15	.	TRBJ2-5	TGTGCCACCAGCAGAGGCATAGGGGGGAAACATCAAGAGACCCAGTACTTC	CATSRGIGGKHQETQYF
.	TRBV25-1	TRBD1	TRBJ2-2	TGTGCCAGCAGCCCAGGGACAGGGACCGGGGAGCTGTTTTTT	CASSPGTGTGELFF
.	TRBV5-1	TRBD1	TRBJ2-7	TGCGCCAGCAGCGGGGGACAGCTCTACGAGCAGTACTTC	CASSGGQLYEQYF
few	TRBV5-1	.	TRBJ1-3	TGCGCCAGCAGTAACGTCGGCCAGTCTGGAAACACCATATATTTT	CASSNVGQSGNTIYF
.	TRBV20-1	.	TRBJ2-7	TGCAGTGCTAGTTTTGGCATCTCCTACGAGCAGTACTTC	CSASFGISYEQYF
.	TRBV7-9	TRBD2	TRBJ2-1	TGTGCCAGCAGCTTTGGCGGGAGCCCCTACAATGAGCAGTTCTTC	CASSFGGSPYNEQFF
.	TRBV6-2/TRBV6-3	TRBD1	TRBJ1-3	TGTGCCAGCAGTTCTAGACAGGGGTACTACTCCTACTCTGGAAACACCATATATTTT	CASSSRQGYYSYSGNTIYF
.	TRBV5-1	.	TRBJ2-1	TGCGCCAGCAGCTTGGACGGGGGTAACAATGAGCAGTTCTTC	CASSLDGGNNEQFF
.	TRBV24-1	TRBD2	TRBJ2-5	TGTGCCACCAGTGACCCCCGCGGGAGCGGGGAGACCCAGTACTTC	CATSDPRGSGETQYF
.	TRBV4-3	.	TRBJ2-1	TGCGCCAGCAGCCGGGGGGCGGCGAGTCCCTACAATGAGCAGTTCTTC	CASSRGAASPYNEQFF
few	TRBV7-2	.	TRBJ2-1	TGTGCCAGCAGCCCGGGGCGGGGGCTCTCGCAGTTCTTC	CASSPGRGLSQFF
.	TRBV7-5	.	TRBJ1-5	TGTGCCAGAAGCACACCGGGTCGACAGCCCCAGCATTTT	CARSTPGRQPQHF
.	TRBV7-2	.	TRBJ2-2	TGTGCCAGCAGCTCCCTAGGTGGGGAGACCGGGGAGCTGTTTTTT	CASSSLGGETGELFF
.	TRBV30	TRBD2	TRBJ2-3	TGTGCCTGGGACTATACCGGCCTAAGCGGGAGGACAGATACGCAGTATTTT	CAWDYTGLSGRTDTQYF
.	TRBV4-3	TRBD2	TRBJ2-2	TGCGCCAGCAGCCAAGAGCTAGCGGGAGTGAACACCGGGGAGCTGTTTTTT	CASSQELAGVNTGELFF
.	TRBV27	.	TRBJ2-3	TGTGCCAGCAGCCTGAGACTAGTGTCCACAGATACGCAGTATTTT	CASSLRLVSTDTQYF
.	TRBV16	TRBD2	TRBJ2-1	TGTGCCAGCAGTCCGAGCTGGACTAGCGCCTACAATGAGCAGTTCTTC	CASSPSWTSAYNEQFF
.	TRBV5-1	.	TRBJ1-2	TGCGCCAGCAGCTTGGGAATTGGAACGGCCTATGGCTACACCTTC	CASSLGIGTAYGYTF
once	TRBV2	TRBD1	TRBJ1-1	TGTGCCAGCAGTCGACCCCGACAGGGTCGGACCAACACTGAAGCTTTCTTT	CASSRPRQGRTNTEAFF
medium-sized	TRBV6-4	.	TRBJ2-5	TGTGCCAGCAGCCGACAGCACCAAGAGACCCAGTACTTC	CASSRQHQETQYF
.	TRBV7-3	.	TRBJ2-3	TGTGCCAGCAGCTTCGGAGATACGCAGTATTTT	CASSFGDTQYF
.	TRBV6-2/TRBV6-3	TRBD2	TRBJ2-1	TGTGCCAGCAGTTACTCGTGGAGGACTAGCGGGAGGACCTACAATGAGCAGTTCTTC	CASSYSWRTSGRTYNEQFF
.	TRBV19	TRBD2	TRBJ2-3	TGTGCCAGTAGCCCGGGACTAGCGGACACAGATACGCAGTATTTT	CASSPGLADTDTQYF
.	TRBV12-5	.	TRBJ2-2	TGTGCTAGTGCCCTTTTGGGACAACTGAACACCGGGGAGCTGTTTTTT	CASALLGQLNTGELFF
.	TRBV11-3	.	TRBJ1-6	TGTGCCAGCAGCTTAAAAGTTGGACGGATTAATAATTCACCCCTCCACTTT	CASSLKVGRINNSPLHF
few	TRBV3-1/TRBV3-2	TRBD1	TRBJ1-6	TGTGCCAGCAGCACCGGGACAGCTCTTAATTCACCCCTCCACTTT	CASSTGTALNSPLHF
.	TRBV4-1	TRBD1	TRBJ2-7	TGCGCCAGCAGCCAAGATCCCCCCCACAGGGGGCGTTCCTACGAGCAGTACTTC	CASSQDPPHRGRSYEQYF
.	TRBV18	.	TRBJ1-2	TGTGCCAGCTCACCCAATACAGGAGAACCCTATGGCTACACCTTC	CASSPNTGEPYGYTF
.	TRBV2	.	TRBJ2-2	TGTGCCACCCGACTAGAATCCACCGGGGAGCTGTTTTTT	CATRLESTGELFF
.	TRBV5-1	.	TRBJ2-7	TGCGCCAGCAGCGACCAGGGTGGGCCCTACGAGCAGTACTTC	CASSDQGGPYEQYF
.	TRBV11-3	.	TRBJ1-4	TGTGCCAGCAGCTTATACAGTGCAACTAATGAAAAACTGTTTTTT	CASSLYSATNEKLFF
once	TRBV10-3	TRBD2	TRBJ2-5	TGTGCCATATCTGAGGCGGGGGTCCAAGAGACCCAGTACTTC	CAISEAGVQETQYF
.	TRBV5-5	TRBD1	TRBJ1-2	TGTGCCAGCAGCCCGATTGGGAGCAGGGGGCGCGATGGCTACACCTTC	CASSPIGSRGRDGYTF
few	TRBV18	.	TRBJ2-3	TGTGCCAGCTCACCACAGACGAGTACGCAGTATTTT	CASSPQTSTQYF
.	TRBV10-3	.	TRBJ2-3	TGTGCCATCACTGGTACAAATACAGATACGCAGTATTTT	CAITGTNTDTQYF
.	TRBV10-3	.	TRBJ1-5	TGTGCCATCAGTCTTGACAGAAACAATCAGCCCCAGCATTTT	CAISLDRNNQPQHF
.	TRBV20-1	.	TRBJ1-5	TGCAGTGCTAGTACCCCCGGCAATCAGCCCCAGCATTTT	CSASTPGNQPQHF
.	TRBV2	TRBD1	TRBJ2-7	TGTGCCAGCACAAATCGGGACAGGGAGGAGTACTTC	CASTNRDREEYF
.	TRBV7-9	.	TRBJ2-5	TGTGCCAGCAGCTTTCCCGTTGGTCCCCAGTACTTC	CASSFPVGPQYF
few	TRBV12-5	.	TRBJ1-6	TGTGCTAGTGTCGCCGACAGCTCCAATTCACCCCTCCACTTT	CASVADSSNSPLHF
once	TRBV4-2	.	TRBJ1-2	TGTGCCAGCAGCCAACCTCAAGCTAACTATGGCTACACCTTC	CASSQPQANYGYTF
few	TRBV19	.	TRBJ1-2	TGTGCCAGTAGTACAAGACAGACCCGCTATGGCTACACCTTC	CASSTRQTRYGYTF
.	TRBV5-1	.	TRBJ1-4	TGCGCCAGCAGCTTGGAGGGACGGGGCGAAAAACTGTTTTTT	CASSLEGRGEKLFF
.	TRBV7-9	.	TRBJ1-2	TGTGCCAGCAGCTTAATAGGGTCCTATGGCTACACCTTC	CASSLIGSYGYTF
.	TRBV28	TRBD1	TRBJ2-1	TGTGCCAGCATCGGTCAGACAGGGGAATTTTGGCTTTACAATGAGCAGTTCTTC	CASIGQTGEFWLYNEQFF